These 9 T cell receptor beta chains originate from one sample sequenced in a study of T cells in narcolepsy. Clones were read by immunoSEQ multiplex PCR, and TCRdb kept only the in-frame ones, dropping some. The sample lists about 29,000 clones, around 87% occurring once. The sample taken for sequencing was memory (CD45RA-) CD4+ T cells from blood. All receptors come from a human donor in good health.

This clone has just one count. This chain links TRBV28 with TRBJ2-3; D unresolved. Trimming took 0 bases from V and 0 from J, leaving 7 bases between them. Germline-derived CDR1 and CDR2 are MDHEN and SYDVKM. The CDR3 extends over 15 amino acids. The CDR3 DNA reads as TGTGCCAGCAGTTTATGGGGCAGAAGCACAGATACGCAGTATTTT. It specifies CASSLWGRSTDTQYF. Full variable domain (outside the CDR3, taken from reference TRBV28 and TRBJ2-3): DVKVTQSSRYLVKRTGEKVFLECVQDMDHENMFWYRQDPGLGLRLIYFSYDVKMKEKGDIPEGYSVSREKKERFSLILESASTNQTSMYLCASSLWGRSTDTQYFGPGTRLTVL.

This clone was seen once. The CDR3 DNA sequence: TGCAGTGCTAGGACAACCTACGAGCAGTACTTC. Translation gives CSARTTYEQYF. The chain uses TRBV20-1 and TRBJ2-7; D uncertain. CDR3 length: 11 amino acids. Germline V lookup: CDR1 DFQATT, CDR2 SNEGSKA (reference sequence). Trimming removed 3 bases from V and 2 bases from J, with 5 bases in between.

The chain employs TRBV7-9 and TRBJ1-1; possibly TRBD1 for D (6 bases). Trimming removed 4 bases at V and 0 bases at J, with 9 bases between. The CDR3 covers 14 residues. Per the germline V gene, CDR1 is SEHNR and CDR2 is FQNEAQ (reference sequence). CDR3 bases: TGTGCCAGCAGCTCTACAGGGCTGAACACTGAAGCTTTCTTT. It translates to CASSSTGLNTEAFF.

The table lists this clone with a few counts. The V call is TRBV7-9, the J call TRBJ2-5, with D unclear. The germline V gene encodes CDR1 SEHNR and CDR2 FQNEAQ (reference sequence). The CDR3 has 13 amino acids. V lost 4 bases and J 5 bases, leaving 11 bases between the germline ends. The CDR3, as DNA: TGTGCCAGCAGCTCCCCAGGAAGGGAGACCCAGTACTTC. This sequence encodes CASSSPGRETQYF.

The chain links TRBV7-8 to TRBJ2-5; TRBD1 aligns across 7 bases. The CDR3 runs 14 residues. V was pared by 3 bases and J by 1 base, with 2 bases of the junction left unmatched. CDR1 is SGHVS and CDR2 is FQNEAQ in the germline V gene. CDR3 coding DNA: TGTGCCAGCAGCTTCGGGACAGCCCAAGAGACCCAGTACTTC. It yields the protein CASSFGTAQETQYF.

The V gene is TRBV5-1, the J gene TRBJ2-7; possible D gene TRBD1, 6 bases. From germline, CDR1 is SGHRS and CDR2 YFSETQ. V lost 8 bases and J 5 bases, leaving 20 bases between the germline ends. The CDR3 contains 14 residues. CDR3 loop: CASNRDTPGDEQYF. The CDR3 DNA follows: TGCGCCAGTAACCGGGACACCCCAGGAGACGAGCAGTACTTC.

The CDR3 nucleotides read TGTGCCAGCAGTCCGGGACAGGGGTTGGGAGAGCAGTACTTC. Amino acid sequence: CASSPGQGLGEQYF. The chain employs TRBV27 and TRBJ2-7; 10 nucleotides align to TRBD1. V dropped 5 bases and J dropped 7; count of bases not matched to a gene: 8. Germline V gene lookup returns CDR1 MNHEY and CDR2 SMNVEV (reference sequence). This CDR3 has 14 amino acids.

The chain combines TRBV12-5 with TRBJ1-1; TRBD1 might be the D (5 bases). Germline V gives CDR1 LGHNT, CDR2 FRNRAP. V dropped 1 base and J dropped 7 bases, with 10 bases sitting between them. The CDR3 totals 13 residues. CDR3 loop: CASGLATAGEAFF. The CDR3 DNA sequence: TGTGCTAGTGGTTTGGCGACAGCCGGTGAAGCTTTCTTT.

The V gene is TRBV11-3, the J gene TRBJ1-1, with TRBD1 matching 9 bases. Germline V gene sequence: CDR1 SGHNT, CDR2 YENEEA. The CDR3 runs to 12 residues. V was pared by 5 bases and J by 8 bases, with 3 bases of the junction left unmatched. This chain's CDR3 is CASSPDRGEAFF. The CDR3 nucleotides are TGTGCCAGCAGCCCGGACAGGGGAGAAGCTTTCTTT. The whole variable domain, remainder taken from reference TRBV11-3 and TRBJ1-1, is EAGVVQSPRYKIIEKKQPVAFWCNPISGHNTLYWYLQNLGQGPELLIRYENEEAVDDSQLPKDRFSAERLKGVDSTLKIQPAELGDSAVYLCASSPDRGEAFFGQGTRLTVV.